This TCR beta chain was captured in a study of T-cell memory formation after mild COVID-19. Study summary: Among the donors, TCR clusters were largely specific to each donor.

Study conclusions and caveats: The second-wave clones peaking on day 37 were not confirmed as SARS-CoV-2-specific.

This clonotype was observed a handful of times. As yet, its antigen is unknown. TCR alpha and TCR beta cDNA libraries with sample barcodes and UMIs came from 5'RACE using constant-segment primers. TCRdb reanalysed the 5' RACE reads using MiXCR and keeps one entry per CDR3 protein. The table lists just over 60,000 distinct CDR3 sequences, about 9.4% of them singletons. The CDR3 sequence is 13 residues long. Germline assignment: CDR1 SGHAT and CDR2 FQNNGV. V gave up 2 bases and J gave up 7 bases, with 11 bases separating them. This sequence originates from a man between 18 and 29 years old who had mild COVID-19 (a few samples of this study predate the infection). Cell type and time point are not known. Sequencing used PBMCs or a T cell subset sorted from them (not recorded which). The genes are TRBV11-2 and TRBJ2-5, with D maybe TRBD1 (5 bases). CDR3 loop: CASSLTSTGTQYF. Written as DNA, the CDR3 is TGTGCCAGCAGCTTAACGAGTACAGGGACCCAGTACTTC.